These 28 T cell receptor beta chains came from one sample sequenced in a study of blood T cell repertoires in COVID-19. Clones were read by immunoSEQ multiplex PCR, and TCRdb kept only the in-frame ones, dropping some. This table holds 95,000 to 150,000 clones, around 88% found once. Source material: peripheral blood. The receptors were sampled from a woman between 50 and 59 years old with active or convalescent COVID-19.

The chain employs TRBV2 and TRBJ2-7; 11 positions agree with TRBD2. The length of the CDR3 is 14 residues. Germline trimming cut 6 bases from V and 5 bases from J; bases unmatched to any gene: 6. The germline CDR1 and CDR2 sequences are SNHLY and FYNNEI. CDR3 nucleotides: TGTGCCAGCAGGAGACTAGCGGGACTGAACGAGCAGTACTTC. It is translated as CASRRLAGLNEQYF.

V is TRBV29-1 and J is TRBJ2-5; 8 positions match TRBD1. Germline CDR1 SQVTM, CDR2 ANQGSEA. This CDR3 region has 12 residues. V lost 6 bases and J lost 4; bases outside the gene matches: 4. CDR3 loop: CSVATGAETQYF. The CDR3 bases are TGCAGCGTCGCGACAGGGGCAGAGACCCAGTACTTC.

The chain employs TRBV3-1 (or the pseudogene TRBV3-2) and TRBJ1-6; D is ambiguous. From germline, CDR1 is LGHDT and CDR2 YNNKEL (reference sequence). Deletions cut 1 base from V and 7 bases from J, with 5 bases between. The CDR3 loop spans 13 amino acids. The CDR3 nucleotides are TGTGCCAGCAGCCAAGTTCTCAATTCACCCCTCCACTTT. Its translation is CASSQVLNSPLHF.

J is TRBJ2-7 and V is TRBV27, with 12 bases aligning to TRBD1. Germline-derived CDR1 and CDR2 are MNHEY and SMNVEV (reference sequence). Trimming cost V 4 bases and J 6 bases; bases outside gene matches: 10. The CDR3 has 16 amino acids. In DNA form, the CDR3 reads TGTGCCAGCAGTTCGATGGGGGGACAGGGGGCGGGCGAGCAGTACTTC. Protein sequence: CASSSMGGQGAGEQYF.

This clone appeared once. V and J are TRBV7-9 and TRBJ1-4; 7 bases line up with TRBD1. V shed 1 base and J 7 bases; nucleotides not matched to a gene: 6. The V gene's germline CDR1 is SEHNR and CDR2 FQNEAQ (reference sequence). The CDR3 covers 15 residues. The CDR3, as DNA: TGTGCCAGCAGCTTAGTGGTGACAGGGTTTGAAAAACTGTTTTTT. Residues: CASSLVVTGFEKLFF.

The chain recombines TRBV5-3 with TRBJ2-2, with 9 bases fitting TRBD2. TRBV5-3 counts as an open reading frame of uncertain function. The J segment lost 4 bases and the V segment lost 4 bases, leaving 20 bases of the junction unmatched. The CDR3 consists of 20 residues. The CDR3 DNA reads as TGTGCCAGAAGCCTAACCCCTGGGAGTCAGCAGCGGGAGGCCACCGGGGAGCTGTTTTTT. Protein product: CARSLTPGSQQREATGELFF.

The chain combines TRBV28 with TRBJ1-1; TRBD1 aligns across 8 bases. The V gene end was trimmed by 2 bases and the J gene end by 0 bases; junction bases not matched to a gene: 5. Germline assignment: CDR1 MDHEN and CDR2 SYDVKM. The CDR3 is 16 amino acids. Written as DNA, the CDR3 is TGTGCCAGCAGTTTAAAGACAGGGGAGTTGAACACTGAAGCTTTCTTT. Encoded protein: CASSLKTGELNTEAFF.

Comments on this clone: This sample includes further DNA sequences coding for the same CDR3. The chain combines TRBV15 with TRBJ2-7, with D maybe TRBD1 (6 bases). Trimming pared 1 base from V and 1 base from J, leaving 8 bases between. Germline V CDR1 and CDR2: LNHNV, YYDKDF (reference sequence). The CDR3 has 14 amino acids. CDR3 region: CATSRGRGSYEQYF. The CDR3 coding sequence is TGTGCCACCAGCAGAGGAAGGGGGTCCTACGAGCAGTACTTC. Using reference TRBV15 and TRBJ2-7 for the parts outside the CDR3, the full variable domain is DAMVIQNPRYQVTQFGKPVTLSCSQTLNHNVMYWYQQKSSQAPKLLFHYYDKDFNNEADTPDNFQSRRPNTSFCFLDIRSPGLGDTAMYLCATSRGRGSYEQYFGPGTRLTVT.

The chain carries TRBV4-2 and TRBJ2-3; no clear D. This CDR3 spans 15 amino acids. Germline CDR1 reads LGHNA; CDR2 reads YNFKEQ. V gave up 1 base and J gave up 5 bases, with 13 bases separating them. CDR3 sequence: CASSQGVERGDTQYF. The CDR3 DNA reads as TGTGCCAGCAGCCAAGGAGTGGAGCGAGGAGATACGCAGTATTTT.

The chain links TRBV7-9 to TRBJ1-4; unclear D gene. The V and J ends lost 7 bases and 5 bases respectively, with 14 bases between them. This CDR3 has 14 residues. Germline CDR1 and CDR2: SEHNR and FQNEAQ (reference sequence). CDR3 in DNA: TGTGCCAGCATCCCGTTGTCCCAGAATGAAAAACTGTTTTTT. Its translation is CASIPLSQNEKLFF. The full variable domain, rest sourced from reference TRBV7-9 and TRBJ1-4, is DTGVSQNPRHKITKRGQNVTFRCDPISEHNRLYWYRQTLGQGPEFLTYFQNEAQLEKSRLLSDRFSAERPKGSFSTLEIQRTEQGDSAMYLCASIPLSQNEKLFFGSGTQLSVL.

V usage is TRBV5-4 and J usage is TRBJ1-2, with D perhaps TRBD1 (5 bases). V was shortened by 4 bases and J by 2 bases, with 15 bases between the two germline ends. This CDR3 spans 15 amino acids. Per the germline V gene, CDR1 is SGHNT and CDR2 is YYREEE (reference sequence). CDR3 protein: CASSGSDKGNYGYTF. The CDR3 nucleotides read TGTGCCAGCAGCGGCAGCGACAAGGGGAACTATGGCTACACCTTC.

V and J are TRBV7-9 and TRBJ2-1; D perhaps matches TRBD1 (5 bases). Germline V gene lookup returns CDR1 SEHNR and CDR2 FQNEAQ (reference sequence). This CDR3 has 13 amino acids. The V gene lost 4 bases and the J gene lost 9 bases, with 13 bases spanning the gap. CDR3 region: CASSSVQGVEQFF. Here the CDR3 DNA reads TGTGCCAGCAGCTCCGTACAAGGGGTTGAGCAGTTCTTC.

V gene TRBV7-3 combines with J gene TRBJ2-3; 9 positions agree with TRBD2. Trimming took 5 bases from V and 1 from J; bases not matched to a gene: 4. Germline V gives CDR1 SGHTA, CDR2 FQGTGA. The CDR3 totals 15 residues. CDR3 in amino acids: CASSVAGVRTDTQYF. DNA for the CDR3: TGTGCCAGCAGCGTAGCGGGAGTTCGCACAGATACGCAGTATTTT.

This clone has a handful of counts. V is TRBV5-8 and J is TRBJ2-1; 14 positions match TRBD2. V gave up 0 bases and J gave up 2 bases; unmatched junction bases: 4. Germline V gene data show CDR1 as SGHTS and CDR2 as YDEGEE. This CDR3 has 18 amino acids. The CDR3 loop is CASSLVGLAGEPYNEQFF. In DNA form, the CDR3 reads TGTGCCAGCAGCTTGGTGGGACTAGCGGGAGAGCCCTACAATGAGCAGTTCTTC.

The V call is TRBV9, the J call TRBJ2-2, with D uncertain. CDR1 and CDR2 (germline): SGDLS, YYNGEE. V lost 0 bases and J 7 bases, leaving 4 bases between the germline ends. The CDR3 length is 12 residues. The CDR3 sequence is CASSVVRGELFF. CDR3 in DNA: TGTGCCAGCAGCGTAGTTCGCGGGGAGCTGTTTTTT.

This clone was detected only once. This chain connects TRBV9 to TRBJ1-5, with D possibly TRBD1 on 5 matching bases. Trimming took 4 bases from V and 3 from J, leaving 17 bases between them. Germline V gene data show CDR1 as SGDLS and CDR2 as YYNGEE. This CDR3 has 16 amino acids. DNA for the CDR3: TGTGCCAGCAGCCCCTGGGCTGACAGTTCCAATCAGCCCCAGCATTTT. It is translated as CASSPWADSSNQPQHF.

This clone was counted between two and nine times. The genes are TRBV29-1 and TRBJ1-1; possibly TRBD1 for D (6 bases). V was cut by 7 bases and J by 4 bases, with 16 bases left in between. The germline CDR1 and CDR2 sequences are SQVTM and ANQGSEA. The CDR3 runs to 13 residues. The CDR3 sequence: CSGAGGRGTEAFF. As DNA, the CDR3 is TGCAGCGGAGCGGGGGGCAGGGGCACTGAAGCTTTCTTT.

For the CDR3, the DNA is TGTGCCAGCAGTTTAGACCGGGACTTGCAGTTCTTC. It codes for CASSLDRDLQFF. The chain recombines TRBV28 with TRBJ2-1; a possible D gene is TRBD2 (6 bases). This CDR3 is built from 12 residues. Germline loops: CDR1 MDHEN, CDR2 SYDVKM. V was shortened by 2 bases and J by 12 bases, with 11 bases between the two germline ends.

The chain joins TRBV6-1 to TRBJ1-2, with D unresolved. Germline V gene lookup returns CDR1 MNHNS and CDR2 SASEGT. The V end lost 3 bases, the J end lost 8 bases, and 13 bases lay between the germline ends. The CDR3 is made up of 13 amino acids. CDR3 protein: CASSESVQRGYTF. The CDR3 bases are TGTGCCAGCAGTGAGTCTGTTCAGAGGGGCTACACCTTC.

V and J are TRBV3-1 (or the pseudogene TRBV3-2) and TRBJ2-2; TRBD2 agrees at 11 bases. The germline gives CDR1 LGHDT, CDR2 YNNKEL (reference sequence). This CDR3 contains 16 residues. J was trimmed by 6 bases and V by 1 base; bases with no gene match: 4. The CDR3: CASSQGLAGSPGELFF. The DNA of the CDR3 is TGTGCCAGCAGCCAAGGACTAGCGGGAAGCCCCGGGGAGCTGTTTTTT.

The V gene is TRBV5-1, the J gene TRBJ1-2; 8 bases agree with TRBD1. Germline V gives CDR1 SGHRS, CDR2 YFSETQ. The V and J ends lost 5 bases and 6 bases, in that order; junction bases with no gene match: 9. CDR3 length equals 14 residues. Here the CDR3 reads CASRISGQGNGYTF. The CDR3 DNA follows: TGCGCCAGCAGAATATCCGGACAGGGAAATGGCTACACCTTC.

V and J are TRBV5-1 and TRBJ2-1, with TRBD2 matching over 7 bases. CDR1 and CDR2 (germline): SGHRS, YFSETQ. The CDR3 covers 16 residues. The J segment lost 0 bases and the V segment lost 0 bases, leaving 3 bases of the junction unmatched. The chain's CDR3 is CASSLAGGSSYNEQFF. The CDR3 DNA reads as TGCGCCAGCAGCTTGGCCGGCGGGAGCTCCTACAATGAGCAGTTCTTC.

V usage is TRBV28 and J usage is TRBJ2-2; 7 positions agree with TRBD2. The CDR3 is 14 amino acids. Trimming removed 5 bases from V and 8 bases from J; junction bases left unmatched: 8. Germline V gene data show CDR1 as MDHEN and CDR2 as SYDVKM. The CDR3 DNA follows: TGTGCCAGCAGTCTAGGAGCGGGATGGGGGGAGCTGTTTTTT. This encodes CASSLGAGWGELFF.

The chain couples TRBV4-2 to TRBJ1-4; tentative D call: TRBD1 (5 bases). The germline CDR1 and CDR2 sequences are LGHNA and YNFKEQ. This CDR3 comprises 14 residues. V was shortened by 0 bases and J by 7 bases, with 9 bases between the two germline ends. The DNA for the CDR3 is TGTGCCAGCAGCCAAGAAGGAGGGGTTGAAAAACTGTTTTTT. This sequence encodes CASSQEGGVEKLFF.

CDR3 loop: CASSTTSGSNTDTQYF. The CDR3 region has the DNA TGTGCCAGTAGTACGACTAGCGGTTCTAACACAGATACGCAGTATTTT. The chain couples TRBV19 to TRBJ2-3; 9 nucleotides line up with TRBD2. Per germline, CDR1 LNHDA and CDR2 SQIVND (reference sequence). V gave up 4 bases and J gave up 2 bases; unmatched junction bases: 7. The CDR3 totals 16 residues.

CDR3 sequence reads: CASSPGQGAGITLGYTF. CDR3 nucleotide sequence: TGTGCCAGCAGCCCCGGACAGGGGGCAGGAATTACGTTGGGCTACACCTTC. This rearrangement joins TRBV4-2 to TRBJ1-2; 11 bases agree with TRBD1. Germline V lookup: CDR1 LGHNA, CDR2 YNFKEQ. With 4 bases clipped from V and 8 bases from J, the junction kept 15 bases outside the gene matches. CDR3 length: 17 residues.

V is TRBV28 and J is TRBJ2-7, with 7 bases fitting TRBD1. The CDR3 loop spans 15 amino acids. V shed 9 bases, J shed 0 bases, and the junction held 11 bases outside the gene matches. CDR1 and CDR2 (germline): MDHEN, SYDVKM. The chain's CDR3 is CASGSEGANSYEQYF. The CDR3 DNA is TGTGCCAGTGGTAGTGAGGGGGCGAACTCCTACGAGCAGTACTTC.

The rearrangement links TRBV7-9 to TRBJ1-6; TRBD1 aligns across 9 bases. V gave up 1 base and J gave up 7 bases; unmatched junction bases: 2. There are 15 residues in the CDR3. Germline V gene lookup returns CDR1 SEHNR and CDR2 FQNEAQ (reference sequence). This chain's CDR3 is CASSLEGTGNSPLHF. CDR3 bases: TGTGCCAGCAGCTTAGAGGGGACAGGGAATTCACCCCTCCACTTT.